This T cell receptor (beta chain) is drawn from a study of regulatory T cells in long-lasting Graves disease. About the study: A definition of persistent Graves' disease required over 5 years of antithyroid drugs plus positive TSH receptor antibodies.

Only a few counts were recorded for this clonotype. With iRepertoire HTBI primers and Arm-PCR of CDR3 regions, TCR beta libraries were built. TCRdb reprocessed the multiplex PCR reads via MiXCR and lists one record per CDR3 protein. The sample lists a few hundred thousand distinct CDR3 sequences, 23% occurring once. Time point: persistent/refractory GD, antithyroid drugs over 5 years with positive TRAb. The TCR library used RNA extracted from PBMCs. Germline loops: CDR1 MNHEY, CDR2 SVGAGI. V trimming: 4 bases; J trimming: 5 bases; junction bases outside the gene matches: 6. The CDR3 length is 14 residues.

The material was peripheral blood mononuclear cells (PBMCs), obtained when the disease was refractory, from a patient treated with antithyroid drugs. V usage is TRBV6-5 and J usage is TRBJ1-1; TRBD1 matches at 8 bases. This receptor was taken from a woman between 40 and 50 years old with Graves disease. CDR3 bases: TGTGCCAGCAGTTGGGACAGGCAGAGGACTGAAGCTTTCTTT. It codes for CASSWDRQRTEAFF.